The 21 T cell receptor beta chains presented below share a single source sample, sequenced in a study of blood T cell repertoires in COVID-19. Generated by immunoSEQ multiplex PCR, the TCRdb table keeps only in-frame clones and is missing some. The sample carries 200,000 to 250,000 clones, roughly 90% recorded once. The sequenced sample was peripheral blood. The receptors originated from a man between 60 and 75 years old who had recovered from COVID-19.

This clone was found a few times. The chain is built from TRBV6-5 and TRBJ1-1; TRBD1 matches 7 bases. The CDR3 spans 15 residues. J gave up 4 bases and V 6 bases, and 11 bases lay outside the gene matches. Per germline, CDR1 MNHEY and CDR2 SVGAGI. CDR3 DNA sequence: TGTGCCAGCAGAACAGGGACAGCCCGAGGCACTGAAGCTTTCTTT. Encoded protein: CASRTGTARGTEAFF.

In the case of this clone: Other DNA sequences in this sample translate to the same CDR3. J is TRBJ1-4 and V is TRBV19, with 9 bases identical to TRBD1. The length of the CDR3 is 18 residues. The V gene end was trimmed by 6 bases and the J gene end by 1 base; junction bases not matched to a gene: 12. The germline V gene has CDR1 LNHDA and CDR2 SQIVND (reference sequence). Written as DNA, the CDR3 is TGTGCCAGTAGCAACTCGCTGGACAGGGGCGGAACTAATGAAAAACTGTTTTTT. Its protein is CASSNSLDRGGTNEKLFF.

The rearrangement joins TRBV2 to TRBJ2-2; no definite D call. V was shortened by 8 bases and J by 5 bases, with 12 bases between the two germline ends. The CDR3 runs 13 residues. CDR1 SNHLY and CDR2 FYNNEI come from the germline V gene. The chain's CDR3 is CASFRHLTGELFF. Here the CDR3 DNA reads TGTGCCAGCTTTAGACATCTTACCGGGGAGCTGTTTTTT.

This clone was counted once. The rearrangement uses TRBV25-1 and TRBJ1-5; D may be TRBD1 (6 bases). Germline CDR1 is MGHDK and CDR2 is SYGVNS. The V end was cut by 7 bases, the J end by 6 bases, with 10 bases between. This CDR3 is 12 amino acids long. The CDR3 reads CASNTGFQPQHF. CDR3 DNA: TGTGCCAGCAATACAGGGTTTCAGCCCCAGCATTTT.

V and J are TRBV6-5 and TRBJ2-7, with 15 bases matching TRBD2. Trimming cost V 2 bases and J 3 bases; bases outside gene matches: 2. Germline V CDR1 and CDR2: MNHEY, SVGAGI. This CDR3 comprises 16 residues. CDR3 coding DNA: TGTGCCAGCAGTTACCGGGGACTAGCGGGAGGCTACGAGCAGTACTTC. This sequence encodes CASSYRGLAGGYEQYF.

This chain joins TRBV27 and TRBJ2-7; 10 bases agree with TRBD1. CDR3 length: 15 amino acids. Germline CDR1 MNHEY, CDR2 SMNVEV (reference sequence). With 4 bases clipped from V and 2 bases from J, the junction kept 5 bases outside the gene matches. The CDR3 DNA reads as TGTGCCAGCAGTTCCACCGGGACAGGGGCCTACGAGCAGTACTTC. Encoded protein: CASSSTGTGAYEQYF.

This chain links TRBV18 with TRBJ1-3; D is unclear. Trimming removed 5 bases from V and 3 bases from J, with 11 bases in between. The CDR3 is 14 amino acids. In germline, CDR1 is KGHSH, CDR2 LQKENI. This chain's CDR3 is CASSTQENGNTIYF. CDR3 sequence (DNA): TGTGCCAGCTCAACCCAAGAGAATGGAAACACCATATATTTT.

The CDR3 reads CASRDTRNGGYNEQFF. CDR3 nucleotides: TGTGCCAGTAGGGACACCCGGAACGGGGGGTACAATGAGCAGTTCTTC. The rearrangement uses TRBV19 and TRBJ2-1; 7 bases fit TRBD2. V dropped 6 bases and J dropped 4; count of bases not matched to a gene: 12. The CDR3 contains 16 residues. Germline-derived CDR1 and CDR2 are LNHDA and SQIVND (reference sequence).

This chain uses TRBV27 with TRBJ2-7, with 9 bases aligning to TRBD1. This CDR3 region has 14 residues. J lost 2 bases, V lost 5 bases, and 4 bases had no gene match. Germline-derived CDR1 and CDR2 are MNHEY and SMNVEV (reference sequence). The CDR3 nucleotides are TGTGCCAGCAGTACGGACAGGGGTCCCTACGAGCAGTACTTC. As protein: CASSTDRGPYEQYF.

This chain connects TRBV10-3 to TRBJ1-5, with a possible D match to TRBD1 (5 bases). V lost 2 bases and J lost 6, with 11 bases in between. CDR3 length: 14 amino acids. Germline CDR1 is ENHRY and CDR2 is SYGVKD. CDR3 protein: CAISEERGVQPQHF. DNA of the CDR3: TGTGCCATCAGTGAGGAGCGGGGGGTTCAGCCCCAGCATTTT.

This clone was seen just once. CDR3 nucleotide sequence: TGTGCCAGCAGTTACTCCCCTACGGGTGCCTACGAGCAGTACTTC. It yields the protein CASSYSPTGAYEQYF. The rearrangement links TRBV6-2 or TRBV6-3 to TRBJ2-7; D is ambiguous. There are 15 residues in the CDR3. The germline V gene encodes CDR1 MNHEY and CDR2 SVGEGT. V was pared by 0 bases and J by 2 bases, with 11 bases between.

This chain connects TRBV29-1 to TRBJ2-7, with D possibly matching TRBD1 (5 bases). The CDR3 length is 14 residues. The germline V and J ends were trimmed by 1 base and 6 bases, with 16 bases remaining between them. CDR1 and CDR2 from the germline V gene are SQVTM and ANQGSEA. The CDR3 nucleotides are TGCAGCGTTGAAGCTATGGGGCGGTCCGCCGAGCAGTACTTC. Protein: CSVEAMGRSAEQYF.

The genes are TRBV7-9 and TRBJ2-2; D perhaps matches TRBD1 (6 bases). This CDR3 region has 14 residues. The V gene lost 2 bases and the J gene lost 3 bases, with 7 bases spanning the gap. CDR1 and CDR2 from the germline V gene are SEHNR and FQNEAQ (reference sequence). CDR3 nucleotides: TGTGCCAGCAGCTTAAACAGGGACACCGGGGAGCTGTTTTTT. Residues: CASSLNRDTGELFF.

This chain uses TRBV27 with TRBJ2-1; D not certain. The length of the CDR3 is 16 residues. CDR1 and CDR2 from the germline V gene are MNHEY and SMNVEV (reference sequence). The germline V and J ends were trimmed by 5 bases and 0 bases, with 14 bases remaining between them. CDR3 bases: TGTGCCAGCAGTCGTTTTCAGGTTCCCTCCTACAATGAGCAGTTCTTC. Translating gives CASSRFQVPSYNEQFF.

V gene TRBV18 combines with J gene TRBJ2-2; 9 nucleotides align to TRBD2. This CDR3 region has 16 residues. From germline, CDR1 is KGHSH and CDR2 LQKENI. The ends lost 5 bases at V and 5 bases at J; junction bases unmatched: 9. The CDR3 region is CASSNSGRETTGELFF. DNA of the CDR3: TGTGCCAGCTCAAATAGCGGGAGAGAGACGACCGGGGAGCTGTTTTTT.

The rearrangement links TRBV5-1 to TRBJ1-2, with 8 positions matching TRBD1. The CDR3 spans 15 residues. The V gene end was trimmed by 3 bases and the J gene end by 7 bases; junction bases not matched to a gene: 11. CDR1 SGHRS and CDR2 YFSETQ come from the germline V gene. The CDR3, as DNA: TGCGCCAGCAGCTCTGGGACAGGAGCTCCCCGTGGCTACACCTTC. Translated, it gives CASSSGTGAPRGYTF.

The gene calls are TRBV3-1 (or the pseudogene TRBV3-2) and TRBJ2-2; D is ambiguous. V was shortened by 0 bases and J by 1 base, with 12 bases between the two germline ends. There are 17 residues in the CDR3. The germline V gene encodes CDR1 LGHDT and CDR2 YNNKEL (reference sequence). CDR3 loop: CASSQEPARLNTGELFF. The CDR3, as DNA: TGTGCCAGCAGCCAAGAGCCGGCCAGACTGAACACCGGGGAGCTGTTTTTT.

This sequence joins TRBV7-2 and TRBJ2-7; 11 bases line up with TRBD1. The CDR3 covers 14 residues. Looked up from germline, CDR1 is SGHTA and CDR2 is FQGNSA. Trimming cost V 5 bases and J 4 bases; bases outside gene matches: 4. This CDR3 reads CASSHGTGGYEQYF. Written as DNA, the CDR3 is TGTGCCAGCAGCCATGGGACAGGGGGGTACGAGCAGTACTTC.

Here the CDR3 reads CASSIGQGTNTEAFF. The CDR3 region has the DNA TGTGCCAGTAGTATAGGACAGGGGACGAACACTGAAGCTTTCTTT. The rearrangement uses TRBV19 and TRBJ1-1, with 8 positions matching TRBD1. After removal of 1 base from V and 1 base from J, the junction contained 2 bases not matched to a gene. This CDR3 region has 15 residues. Germline V gene sequence: CDR1 LNHDA, CDR2 SQIVND (reference sequence).

This chain uses TRBV5-1 with TRBJ2-5; 15 nucleotides align to TRBD2. With V trimmed by 0 bases and J by 5 bases, 2 bases remained unmatched. Looked up from germline, CDR1 is SGHRS and CDR2 is YFSETQ. There are 16 residues in the CDR3. CDR3 loop: CASSLGTSGRGETQYF. The CDR3 DNA reads as TGCGCCAGCAGCTTGGGGACTAGCGGGAGGGGTGAGACCCAGTACTTC.

Comment on this clone: One end of the junction is discordant with germline, which a read error may explain. The sample holds other DNA sequences that translate to the same CDR3. The gene calls are TRBV7-3 and TRBJ2-1; D possibly corresponds to TRBD1 (6 bases). This CDR3 has 13 residues. Germline V gene lookup returns CDR1 SGHTA and CDR2 FQGTGA. The DNA of the CDR3 is TGCGCCAGCAGCTCGACGAGGGGGAATGAGCAGTTCTTC. The encoded protein is CASSSTRGNEQFF.